This T cell receptor (beta chain) was recovered during a study of long-term antiretroviral therapy in people with HIV. At minimum, one pre-ART and two post-ART PBMC samples were obtained from each donor. Study-wide results and limits: Comparison with controls showed narrower CDR3 length ranges in HIV repertoires. Therapy changes, viral resistance and ART adherence were not documented in the available data.

Notes on this clone: Antigen unknown.

Sequencing relied on immunoSEQ assay v3.0, run at survey level. Some clones are missing from TCRdb's copy, which holds only in-frame ones; the method was immunoSEQ multiplex PCR. The sample lists more than 15,000 clones, around 94% occurring once. V was cut by 6 bases and J by 0 bases, with 6 bases left in between. The CDR3 has 12 amino acids. CDR1 is MDHEN and CDR2 is SYDVKM in the germline V gene. The receptor's source is a woman aged 50 to 60 with HIV. The chain is built from TRBV28 and TRBJ2-7; no reliable D call. Sequenced here: unsorted PBMCs, sampled about 6 years after starting antiretroviral therapy. In nucleotides, the CDR3 is TGTGCCAGCAGGCTGAGCTCCTACGAGCAGTACTTC. Its translation: CASRLSSYEQYF.